This T cell receptor (beta chain) was documented in a study of blood T cell repertoires in COVID-19. Background on the study: The origin of the acute and convalescent COVID-19 samples was the United States, Italy and Spain.

The authors' processing: Reference gene primer amplification yielded estimated nucleated cell counts. Sequenced by immunoSEQ multiplex PCR; TCRdb stores in-frame clones only, minus some. D and trimming come from the DNA, and the V and J calls and clone size come from that table. The table lists a few hundred thousand clones, more than 70% of them singletons. Recruitment covered about 26 US areas and drew participants whose ages spanned roughly 18 to 100 years. Participants' own reports of clinical history determined their cohort assignment. The junction had 11 bases not matched to a gene; V was cut back by 4 bases and J by 1 base. The CDR3 extends over 18 amino acids. Looked up from germline, CDR1 is MDHEN and CDR2 is SYDVKM.

The gene calls are TRBV28 and TRBJ1-3; TRBD1 aligns across 9 bases. Specimen: PBMCs or T cells enriched from blood (not recorded which). This receptor was identified in a middle-aged woman with acute COVID-19. The CDR3 DNA reads TGTGCCAGCAGTTCCTTCGTTACCGGGACAGGGTCTGGAAACACCATATATTTT. Its translation is CASSSFVTGTGSGNTIYF. Together with reference TRBV28 and TRBJ1-3, the CDR3 gives the full variable domain: DVKVTQSSRYLVKRTGEKVFLECVQDMDHENMFWYRQDPGLGLRLIYFSYDVKMKEKGDIPEGYSVSREKKERFSLILESASTNQTSMYLCASSSFVTGTGSGNTIYFGEGSWLTVV.